This entry features one T cell receptor beta chain sequence. This specimen comes from a study of cytomegalovirus exposure and HLA in healthy donors. The germline V gene has CDR1 SGHNT and CDR2 YYREEE (reference sequence). The CDR3 length is 15 residues. J gave up 8 bases and V 0 bases, and 8 bases lay outside the gene matches. 60 Vbeta and 13 Jbeta primers were used in PCR. Using immunoSEQ multiplex PCR, the repertoire was profiled, and TCRdb retains in-frame clones only, with some absent. The sample records about 130,000 clones, 80% to 90% being singletons. Sequencing was carried out using PBMCs. The receptor's source is a male donor in good health and CMV-seropositive. This rearrangement joins TRBV5-4 to TRBJ2-4, with TRBD1 identical over 7 bases. CDR3 nucleotides: TGTGCCAGCAGCTTGGGGACAGGTCCCGGGGACATTCAGTACTTC. Its protein product is CASSLGTGPGDIQYF. The whole variable domain, remainder taken from reference TRBV5-4 and TRBJ2-4, is ETGVTQSPTHLIKTRGQQVTLRCSSQSGHNTVSWYQQALGQGPQFIFQYYREEENGRGNFPPRFSGLQFPNYSSELNVNALELDDSALYLCASSLGTGPGDIQYFGAGTRLSVL.